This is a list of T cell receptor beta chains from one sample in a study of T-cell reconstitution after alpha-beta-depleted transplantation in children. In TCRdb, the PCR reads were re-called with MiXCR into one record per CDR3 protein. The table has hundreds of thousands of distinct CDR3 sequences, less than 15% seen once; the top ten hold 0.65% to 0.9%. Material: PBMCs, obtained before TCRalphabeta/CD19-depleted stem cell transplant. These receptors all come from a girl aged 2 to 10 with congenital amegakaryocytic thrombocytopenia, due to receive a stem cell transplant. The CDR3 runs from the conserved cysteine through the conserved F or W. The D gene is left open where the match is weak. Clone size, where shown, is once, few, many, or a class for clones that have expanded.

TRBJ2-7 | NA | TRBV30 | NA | TGTGCCTGGAGAGGGTTCGGGTCTGGGGAGCAGTACTTC | CAWRGFGSGEQYF
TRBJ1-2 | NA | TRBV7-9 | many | TGTGCCAGCGTGGCGGACTACTATGGCTACACCTTC | CASVADYYGYTF
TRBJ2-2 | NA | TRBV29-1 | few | TGCAGCGTTGAAGCGGGGTTAGGTGGGGAGCTGTTTTTT | CSVEAGLGGELFF
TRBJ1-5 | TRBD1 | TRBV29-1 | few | TGCAGCGTCGCCCCCAGGACAGGATGGAATCAGCCCCAGCATTTT | CSVAPRTGWNQPQHF
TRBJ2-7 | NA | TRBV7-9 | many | TGTGCCAGCAGCTTACTACCCGGCTACGAGCAGTACTTC | CASSLLPGYEQYF
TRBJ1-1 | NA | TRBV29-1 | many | TGCAGCGTTGCCAGGTTCGACACTGAAGCTTTCTTT | CSVARFDTEAFF
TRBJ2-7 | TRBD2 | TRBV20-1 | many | TGCAGTGCTAGTTCGCCCCAGGGAGGGTCCTACGAGCAGTACTTC | CSASSPQGGSYEQYF
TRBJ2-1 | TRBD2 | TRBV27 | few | TGTGCCAGCAGTTTATGGGAGGGCCCCTACAATGAGCAGTTCTTC | CASSLWEGPYNEQFF
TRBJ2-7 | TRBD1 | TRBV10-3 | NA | TGTGCCATCGGACAGGGGAAATACGAGCAGTACTTC | CAIGQGKYEQYF
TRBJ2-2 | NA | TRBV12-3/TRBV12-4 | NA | TGTGCCAGCACCCCCCAATGGGGACTCAACACCGGGGAGCTGTTTTTT | CASTPQWGLNTGELFF
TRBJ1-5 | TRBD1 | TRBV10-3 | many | TGTGCCATCGGGCCTGGGACAGGGTATCAGCCCCAGCATTTT | CAIGPGTGYQPQHF
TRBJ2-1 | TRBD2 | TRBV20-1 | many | TGCAGTGCCCCCCCAGGACTAGGGGACTACAATGAGCAGTTCTTC | CSAPPGLGDYNEQFF
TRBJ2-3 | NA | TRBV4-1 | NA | TGCGCCAGCAGCATCTCCGTGGCAGATACGCAGTATTTT | CASSISVADTQYF
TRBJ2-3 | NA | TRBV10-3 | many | TGTGCCATCAGTGAGTCGAGAATAGCGAATAGGGGGTATACGCAGTATTTT | CAISESRIANRGYTQYF
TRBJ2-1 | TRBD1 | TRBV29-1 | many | TGCAGCGTTGAAGGACAGGGTTCGATCAATGAGCAGTTCTTC | CSVEGQGSINEQFF
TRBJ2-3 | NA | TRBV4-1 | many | TGCGCCAGCAGCCAAGGAGGACACGATACAGATACGCAGTATTTT | CASSQGGHDTDTQYF
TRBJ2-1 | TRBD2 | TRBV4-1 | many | TGCGCCAGCAGCCAATCGACGGGACTAAACAATGAGCAGTTCTTC | CASSQSTGLNNEQFF
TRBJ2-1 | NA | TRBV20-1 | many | TGCAGTGCTGGCCTTCGGCTCGAGCAGTTCTTC | CSAGLRLEQFF
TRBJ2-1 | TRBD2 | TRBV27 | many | TGTGCCAGCAGTTTAGGGCTAGCGGGAATTCACAATGAGCAGTTCTTC | CASSLGLAGIHNEQFF
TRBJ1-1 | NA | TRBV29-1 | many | TGCAGCGTTGAGAGGCTGGGGGTGGCTGAAGCTTTCTTT | CSVERLGVAEAFF
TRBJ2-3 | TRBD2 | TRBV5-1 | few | TGCGCCAGCAGTCGGCGGGAGGCCCGTTCCGATACGCAGTATTTT | CASSRREARSDTQYF
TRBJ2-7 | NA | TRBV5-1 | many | TGCGCCAGCATGCCAGGCAGCTACTCCTACGAGCAGTACTTC | CASMPGSYSYEQYF
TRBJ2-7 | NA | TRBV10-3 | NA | TGTGCCATCAGTGGCGAATCCCGGGACTTAAGTTACGAGCAGTACTTC | CAISGESRDLSYEQYF
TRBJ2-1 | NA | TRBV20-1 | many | TGCAGTGCTAAAGGGTACAGGCGGAGTCGTACCCCCAATGAGCAGTTCTTC | CSAKGYRRSRTPNEQFF
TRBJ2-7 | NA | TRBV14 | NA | TGTGCCAGTTCGGGAGTTCACCTTTACGAGCAGTACTTC | CASSGVHLYEQYF
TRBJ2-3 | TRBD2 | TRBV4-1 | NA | TGCGCCAGCAGCCAGCCGAAATTAAACCGGGACTACCTTTCCCCCACAGATACGCAGTATTTT | CASSQPKLNRDYLSPTDTQYF
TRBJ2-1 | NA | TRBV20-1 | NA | TGCAGTGCTAGGGCCCCCATGGATTCTGTTCATGAGCAGTTCTTC | CSARAPMDSVHEQFF
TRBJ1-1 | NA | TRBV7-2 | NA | TGTGCCAGCAGCTTATCGCTCGGGAACACTGAAGCTTTCTTT | CASSLSLGNTEAFF
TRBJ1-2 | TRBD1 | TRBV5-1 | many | TGCGCCAGCACCCCTCTGACAGGGAAGCGGGGCTACACCTTC | CASTPLTGKRGYTF
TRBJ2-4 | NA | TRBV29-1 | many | TGCAGCGTTGAGGGGGCCAAAAACATTCAGTACTTC | CSVEGAKNIQYF
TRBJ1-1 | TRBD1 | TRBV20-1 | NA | TGCAGTGCTGGGAGGGGGCTGGGCACTGAAGCTTTCTTT | CSAGRGLGTEAFF
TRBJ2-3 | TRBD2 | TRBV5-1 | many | TGCGCCAGCAGCTTGGAGGGACTAGCGAACACAGATACGCAGTATTTT | CASSLEGLANTDTQYF
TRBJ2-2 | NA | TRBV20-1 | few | TGCAGTGCTAGAGCCATGGGGACGAACACCGGGGAGCTGTTTTTT | CSARAMGTNTGELFF
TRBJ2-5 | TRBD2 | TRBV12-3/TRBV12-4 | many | TGTGCCAGCAGTTTCCGGGAGGGCCTTGAGACCCAGTACTTC | CASSFREGLETQYF
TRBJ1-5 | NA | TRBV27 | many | TGTGCCAGCAGTTTTAGCAGGGGAGATCAGCCCCAGCATTTT | CASSFSRGDQPQHF
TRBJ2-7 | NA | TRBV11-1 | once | TGTGCCAGCAGCTTACCCTCCAGGGGTGGCCGCGTTTCCTACGAGCAGTACTTC | CASSLPSRGGRVSYEQYF
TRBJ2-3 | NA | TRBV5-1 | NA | TGCGCCAGCAGCGGGCCCGGGGATGGGGGTTTCACAGATACGCAGTATTTT | CASSGPGDGGFTDTQYF
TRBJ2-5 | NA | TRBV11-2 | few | TGTGCCAGCCTTTCAGGATGGGAAGAGACCCAGTACTTC | CASLSGWEETQYF
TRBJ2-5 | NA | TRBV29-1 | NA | TGCAGCGTTGACCAGTTTCAAGAGACCCAGTACTTC | CSVDQFQETQYF
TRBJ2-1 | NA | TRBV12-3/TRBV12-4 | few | TGTGCCAGCAGAGGAGAACTAGCTGCCCGGTACAATGAGCAGTTCTTC | CASRGELAARYNEQFF
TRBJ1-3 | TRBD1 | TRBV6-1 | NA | TGTGCCAGCAGCTTCGACAGGGTAATCTCTGGAAACACCATATATTTT | CASSFDRVISGNTIYF
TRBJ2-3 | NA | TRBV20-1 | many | TGCAGTGCTAGAGTGGGAGCAGGGGGCACAGATACGCAGTATTTT | CSARVGAGGTDTQYF
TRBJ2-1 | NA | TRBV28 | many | TGTGCCAGCAGTTTATCCGACGACAGGAGCAATGAGCAGTTCTTC | CASSLSDDRSNEQFF
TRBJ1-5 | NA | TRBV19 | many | TGTGCCAGTAGTGGAATAGCGGAGGAGTTTCAGCCCCAGCATTTT | CASSGIAEEFQPQHF
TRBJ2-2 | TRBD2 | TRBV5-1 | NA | TGCGCCAGCAGCTTGGGCGGGAGCGACGGGGAGCTGTTTTTT | CASSLGGSDGELFF
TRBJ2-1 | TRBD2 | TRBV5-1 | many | TGCGCCAGCAGCTTGTCGGGAGGCCACTACAATGAGCAGTTCTTC | CASSLSGGHYNEQFF
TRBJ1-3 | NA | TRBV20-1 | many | TGCAGTGCAAGGGACGGAAACACCATATATTTT | CSARDGNTIYF
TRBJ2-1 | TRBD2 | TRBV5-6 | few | TGTGCCAGCACAAACATGGGACTAGCGGTAATGGATGAGCAGTTCTTC | CASTNMGLAVMDEQFF
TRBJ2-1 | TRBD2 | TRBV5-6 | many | TGTGCCAGCAGCTTGTTCAATGGCGGGAGGGTCCCCAATGAGCAGTTCTTC | CASSLFNGGRVPNEQFF
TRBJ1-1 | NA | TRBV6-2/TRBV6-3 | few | TGTGCCAGCACTAAAGGGGCGACAGGTATGAACACTGAAGCTTTCTTT | CASTKGATGMNTEAFF
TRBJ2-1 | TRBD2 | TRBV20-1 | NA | TGCAGTGCTAGAGAAGCAACTAGCGGTAACAATGAGCAGTTCTTC | CSAREATSGNNEQFF
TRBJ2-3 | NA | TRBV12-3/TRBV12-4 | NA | TGTGCCAGCAGTTCCCCGGGAGCCTACACAGATACGCAGTATTTT | CASSSPGAYTDTQYF
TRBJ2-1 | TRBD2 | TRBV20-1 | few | TGCAGTGCTAGAACCCATGGACTAGCGGGAGGCCGGGGGGGTGAGCAGTTCTTC | CSARTHGLAGGRGGEQFF
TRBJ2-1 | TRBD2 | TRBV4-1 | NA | TGCGCCAGCAGTCCCCAGACTAGCGGCCACTCCTACAATGAGCAGTTCTTC | CASSPQTSGHSYNEQFF